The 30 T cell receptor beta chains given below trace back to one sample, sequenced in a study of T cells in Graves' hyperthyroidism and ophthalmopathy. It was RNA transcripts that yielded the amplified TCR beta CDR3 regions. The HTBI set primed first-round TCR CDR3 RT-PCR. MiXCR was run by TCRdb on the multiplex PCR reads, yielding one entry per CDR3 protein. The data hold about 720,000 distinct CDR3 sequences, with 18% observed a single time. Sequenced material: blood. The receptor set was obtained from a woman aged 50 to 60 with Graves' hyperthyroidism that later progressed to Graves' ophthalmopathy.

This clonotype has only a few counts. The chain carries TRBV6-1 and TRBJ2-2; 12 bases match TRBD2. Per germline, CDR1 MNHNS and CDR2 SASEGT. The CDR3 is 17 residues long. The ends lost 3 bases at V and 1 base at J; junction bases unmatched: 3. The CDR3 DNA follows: TGTGCCAGCAGTGACCAACTAGCGGGGGGGAACACCGGGGAGCTGTTTTTT. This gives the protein CASSDQLAGGNTGELFF.

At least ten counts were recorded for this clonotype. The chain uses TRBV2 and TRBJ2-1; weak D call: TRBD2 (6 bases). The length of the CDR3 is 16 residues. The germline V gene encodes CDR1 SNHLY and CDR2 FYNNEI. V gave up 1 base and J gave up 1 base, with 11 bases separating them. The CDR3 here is CASSEGMGGSYNEQFF. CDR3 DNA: TGTGCCAGCAGTGAAGGAATGGGGGGATCCTACAATGAGCAGTTCTTC.

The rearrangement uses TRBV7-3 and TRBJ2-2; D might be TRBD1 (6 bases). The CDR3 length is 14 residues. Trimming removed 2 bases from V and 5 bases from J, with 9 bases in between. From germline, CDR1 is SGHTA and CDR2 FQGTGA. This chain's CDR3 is CASSLSGETGELFF. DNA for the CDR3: TGTGCCAGCAGCTTATCAGGGGAAACCGGGGAGCTGTTTTTT. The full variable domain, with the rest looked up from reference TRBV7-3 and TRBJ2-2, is GAGVSQTPSNKVTEKGKYVELRCDPISGHTALYWYRQSLGQGPEFLIYFQGTGAADDSGLPNDRFFAVRPEGSVSTLKIQRTERGDSAVYLCASSLSGETGELFFGEGSRLTVL.

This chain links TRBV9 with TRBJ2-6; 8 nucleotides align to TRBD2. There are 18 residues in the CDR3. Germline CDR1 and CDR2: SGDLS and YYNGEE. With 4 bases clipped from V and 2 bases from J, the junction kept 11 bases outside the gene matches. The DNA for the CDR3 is TGTGCCAGCAGCCCGCGCACGGGAGGGCGCCCTGGGGCCAACGTCCTGACTTTC. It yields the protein CASSPRTGGRPGANVLTF.

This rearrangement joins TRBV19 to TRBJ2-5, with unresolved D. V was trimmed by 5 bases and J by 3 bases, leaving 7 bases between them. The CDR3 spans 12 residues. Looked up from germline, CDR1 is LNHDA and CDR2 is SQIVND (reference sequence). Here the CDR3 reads CASSAPKETQYF. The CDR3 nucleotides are TGTGCCAGTAGTGCCCCTAAAGAGACCCAGTACTTC.

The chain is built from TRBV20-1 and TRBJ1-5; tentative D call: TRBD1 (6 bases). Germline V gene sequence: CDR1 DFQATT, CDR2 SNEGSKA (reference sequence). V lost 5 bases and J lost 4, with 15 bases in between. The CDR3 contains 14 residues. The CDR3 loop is CSAETGAPNQPQHF. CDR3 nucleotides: TGCAGTGCTGAGACGGGGGCACCTAATCAGCCCCAGCATTTT.

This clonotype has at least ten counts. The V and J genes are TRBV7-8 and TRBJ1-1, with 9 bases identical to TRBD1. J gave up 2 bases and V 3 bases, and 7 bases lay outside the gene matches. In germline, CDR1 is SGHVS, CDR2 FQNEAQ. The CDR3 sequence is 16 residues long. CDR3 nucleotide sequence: TGTGCCAGCAGCTTGAGAATGGGACAGGGAAACACTGAAGCTTTCTTT. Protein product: CASSLRMGQGNTEAFF.

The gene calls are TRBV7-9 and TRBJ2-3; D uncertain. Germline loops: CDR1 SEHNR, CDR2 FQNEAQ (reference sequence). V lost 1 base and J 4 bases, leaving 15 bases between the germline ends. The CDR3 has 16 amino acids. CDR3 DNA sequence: TGTGCCAGCAGCTTAGAGCTTGGCGAGGTCGCAGATACGCAGTATTTT. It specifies CASSLELGEVADTQYF.

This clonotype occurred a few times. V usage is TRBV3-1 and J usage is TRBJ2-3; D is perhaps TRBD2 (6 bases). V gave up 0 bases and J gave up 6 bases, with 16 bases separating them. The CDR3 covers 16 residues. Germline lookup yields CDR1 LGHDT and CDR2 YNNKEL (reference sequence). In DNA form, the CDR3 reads TGTGCCAGCAGCCAAGATCTCTGGCGGGGCCCTGATACGCAGTATTTT. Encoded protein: CASSQDLWRGPDTQYF.

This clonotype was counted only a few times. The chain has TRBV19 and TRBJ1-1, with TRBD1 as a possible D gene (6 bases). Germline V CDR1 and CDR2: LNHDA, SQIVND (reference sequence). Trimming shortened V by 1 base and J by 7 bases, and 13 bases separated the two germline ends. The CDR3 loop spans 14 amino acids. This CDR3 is CASSIGGQRVEAFF. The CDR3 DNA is TGTGCCAGTAGTATAGGCGGACAGAGGGTTGAAGCTTTCTTT.

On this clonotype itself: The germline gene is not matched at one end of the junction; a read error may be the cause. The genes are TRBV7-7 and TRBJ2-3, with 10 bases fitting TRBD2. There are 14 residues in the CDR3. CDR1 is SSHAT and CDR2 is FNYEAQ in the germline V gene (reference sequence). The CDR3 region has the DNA TGTGCTAGCAGCGCCGGGACTAGCGCAGATACGCAGTATTTT. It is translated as CASSAGTSADTQYF.

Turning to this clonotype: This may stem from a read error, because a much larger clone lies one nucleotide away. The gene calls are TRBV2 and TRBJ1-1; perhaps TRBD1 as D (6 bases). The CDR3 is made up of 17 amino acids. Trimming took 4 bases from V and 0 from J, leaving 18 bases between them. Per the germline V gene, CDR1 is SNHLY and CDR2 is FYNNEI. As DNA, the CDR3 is TGTGCCAGCAGTGGAATCGAACAGGGCCGTGTGAACACTGAAGCTTTCTTT. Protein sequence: CASSGIEQGRVNTEAFF.

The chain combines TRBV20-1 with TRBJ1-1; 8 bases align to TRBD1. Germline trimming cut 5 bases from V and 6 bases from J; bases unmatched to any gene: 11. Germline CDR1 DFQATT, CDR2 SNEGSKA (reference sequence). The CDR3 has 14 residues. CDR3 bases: TGCAGTGCTGGTCGGACAGGGAGTGGGGCTGAAGCTTTCTTT. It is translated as CSAGRTGSGAEAFF.

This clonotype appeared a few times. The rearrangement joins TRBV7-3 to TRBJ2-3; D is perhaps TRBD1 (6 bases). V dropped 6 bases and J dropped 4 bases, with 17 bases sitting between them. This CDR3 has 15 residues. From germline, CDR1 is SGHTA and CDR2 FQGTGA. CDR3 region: CASSCKGDTPDTQYF. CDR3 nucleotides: TGTGCCAGCAGTTGTAAGGGGGACACCCCAGATACGCAGTATTTT.

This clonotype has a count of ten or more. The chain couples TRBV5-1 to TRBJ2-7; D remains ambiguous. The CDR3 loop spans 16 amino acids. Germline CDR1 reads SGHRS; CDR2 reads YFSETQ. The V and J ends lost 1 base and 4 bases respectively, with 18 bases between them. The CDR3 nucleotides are TGCGCCAGCAGCTTGACGGTAGGGCAGGTATCTTACGAGCAGTACTTC. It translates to CASSLTVGQVSYEQYF.

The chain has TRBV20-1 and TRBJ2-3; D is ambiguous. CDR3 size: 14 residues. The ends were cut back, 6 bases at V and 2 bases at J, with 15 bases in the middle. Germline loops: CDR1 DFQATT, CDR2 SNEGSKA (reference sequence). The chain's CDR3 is CSAQSREPTDTQYF. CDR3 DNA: TGCAGTGCCCAGTCCCGCGAACCCACAGATACGCAGTATTTT.

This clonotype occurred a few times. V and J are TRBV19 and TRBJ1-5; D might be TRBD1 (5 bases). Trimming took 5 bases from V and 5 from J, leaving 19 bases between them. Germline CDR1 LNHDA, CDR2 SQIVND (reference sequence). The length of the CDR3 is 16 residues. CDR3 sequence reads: CASSLFPRQIYQPQHF. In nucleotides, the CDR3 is TGTGCCAGTAGTCTTTTCCCGAGACAGATCTATCAGCCCCAGCATTTT.

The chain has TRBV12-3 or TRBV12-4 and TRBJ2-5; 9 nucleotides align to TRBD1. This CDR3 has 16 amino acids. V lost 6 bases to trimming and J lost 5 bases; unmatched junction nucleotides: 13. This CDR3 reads CASSEGQGSALETQYF. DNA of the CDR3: TGTGCCAGCAGCGAGGGACAGGGCTCCGCGTTGGAGACCCAGTACTTC.

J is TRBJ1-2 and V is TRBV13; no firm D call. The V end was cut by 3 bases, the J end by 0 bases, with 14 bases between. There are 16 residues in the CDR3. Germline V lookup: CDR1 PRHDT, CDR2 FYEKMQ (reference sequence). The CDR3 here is CASSFPGREANYGYTF. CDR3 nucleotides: TGTGCCAGCAGCTTCCCCGGACGGGAAGCTAACTATGGCTACACCTTC.

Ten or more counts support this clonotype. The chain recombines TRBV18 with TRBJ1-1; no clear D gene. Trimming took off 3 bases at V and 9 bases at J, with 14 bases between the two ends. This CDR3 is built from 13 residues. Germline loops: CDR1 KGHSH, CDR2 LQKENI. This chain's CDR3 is CASSPPTVRQAFF. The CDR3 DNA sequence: TGTGCCAGCTCACCGCCGACCGTCAGGCAAGCTTTCTTT.

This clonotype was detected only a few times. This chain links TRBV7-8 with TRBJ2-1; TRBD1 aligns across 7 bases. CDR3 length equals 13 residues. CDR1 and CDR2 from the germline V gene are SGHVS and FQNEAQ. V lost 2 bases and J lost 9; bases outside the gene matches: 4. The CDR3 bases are TGTGCCAGCAGCTTACTAGGACAGGTTGAGCAGTTCTTC. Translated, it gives CASSLLGQVEQFF.

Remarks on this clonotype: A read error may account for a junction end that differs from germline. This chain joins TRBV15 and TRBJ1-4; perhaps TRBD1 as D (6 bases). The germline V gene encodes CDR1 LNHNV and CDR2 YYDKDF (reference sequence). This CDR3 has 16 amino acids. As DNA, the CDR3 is TGTGCCGCCAGCAGAGATCACGGCAGGGGAGATGAAAAACTGTTTTTT. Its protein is CAASRDHGRGDEKLFF.

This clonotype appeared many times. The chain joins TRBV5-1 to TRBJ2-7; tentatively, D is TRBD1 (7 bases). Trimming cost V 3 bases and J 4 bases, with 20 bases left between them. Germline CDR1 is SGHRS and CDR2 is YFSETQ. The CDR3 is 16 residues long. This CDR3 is CASSSLRGDRPYEQYF. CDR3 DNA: TGCGCCAGCAGCTCCCTCCGCGGGGACAGACCTTACGAGCAGTACTTC.

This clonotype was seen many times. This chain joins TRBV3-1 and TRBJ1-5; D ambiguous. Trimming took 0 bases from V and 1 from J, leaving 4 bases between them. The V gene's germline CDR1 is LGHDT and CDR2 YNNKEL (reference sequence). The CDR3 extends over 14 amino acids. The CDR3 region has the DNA TGTGCCAGCAGCCAAGACTGGAGCAATCAGCCCCAGCATTTT. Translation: CASSQDWSNQPQHF. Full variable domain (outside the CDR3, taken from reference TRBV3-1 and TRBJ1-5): DTAVSQTPKYLVTQMGNDKSIKCEQNLGHDTMYWYKQDSKKFLKIMFSYNNKELIINETVPNRFSPKSPDKAHLNLHINSLELGDSAVYFCASSQDWSNQPQHFGDGTRLSIL.

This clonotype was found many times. The CDR3 DNA is TGTGCCAGCAGCCAGGACAGATACTCCTACGAGCAGTACTTC. It translates to CASSQDRYSYEQYF. The chain combines TRBV3-1 with TRBJ2-7; D is perhaps TRBD1 (6 bases). The germline V gene has CDR1 LGHDT and CDR2 YNNKEL (reference sequence). The V end was cut by 3 bases, the J end by 0 bases, with 9 bases between. The CDR3 is made up of 14 amino acids.

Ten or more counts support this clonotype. The CDR3 loop is CASSSWDRGLIGNTIYF. Written as DNA, the CDR3 is TGTGCCAGCAGCTCATGGGACAGGGGGCTGATTGGAAACACCATATATTTT. The genes are TRBV7-2 and TRBJ1-3; 12 nucleotides agree with TRBD1. Trimming removed 4 bases from V and 3 bases from J; junction bases left unmatched: 7. The CDR3 sequence is 17 residues long. Germline V gene lookup returns CDR1 SGHTA and CDR2 FQGNSA.

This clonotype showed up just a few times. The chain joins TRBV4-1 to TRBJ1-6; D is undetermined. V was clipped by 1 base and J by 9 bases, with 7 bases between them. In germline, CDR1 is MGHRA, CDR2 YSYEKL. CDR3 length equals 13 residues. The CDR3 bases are TGCGCCAGCAGCCAAGGGATAGTTTCACCCCTCCACTTT. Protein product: CASSQGIVSPLHF.

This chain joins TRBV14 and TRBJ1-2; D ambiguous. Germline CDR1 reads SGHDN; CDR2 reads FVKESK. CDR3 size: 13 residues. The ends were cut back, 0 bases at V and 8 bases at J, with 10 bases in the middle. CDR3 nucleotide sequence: TGTGCCAGCAGCCAAGATCGGGGTGGAGGCTACACCTTC. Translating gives CASSQDRGGGYTF.

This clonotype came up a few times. CDR3 protein: CASSPAQMNTEAFF. In nucleotides, the CDR3 is TGCGCCAGCAGCCCCGCACAGATGAACACTGAAGCTTTCTTT. The rearrangement joins TRBV5-1 to TRBJ1-1; no reliable D call. Germline-derived CDR1 and CDR2 are SGHRS and YFSETQ. V shed 4 bases and J shed 0 bases, with 10 bases lying between them. The CDR3 totals 14 residues. Complete variable domain (other parts from reference TRBV5-1 and TRBJ1-1): KAGVTQTPRYLIKTRGQQVTLSCSPISGHRSVSWYQQTPGQGLQFLFEYFSETQRNKGNFPGRFSGRQFSNSRSEMNVSTLELGDSALYLCASSPAQMNTEAFFGQGTRLTVV.

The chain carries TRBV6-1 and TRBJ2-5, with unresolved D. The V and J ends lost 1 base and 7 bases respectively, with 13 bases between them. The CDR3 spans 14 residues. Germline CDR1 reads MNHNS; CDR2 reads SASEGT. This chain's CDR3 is CASSEDAPWVTQYF. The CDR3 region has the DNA TGTGCCAGCAGTGAAGATGCGCCTTGGGTGACCCAGTACTTC.